This TCR beta chain was obtained from a study of CD8 T cells in Susac syndrome (dated by TCRdb to about 2019). Background for the entire study: Of the Susac syndrome patients who were sequenced, six had clinically active disease and 8 or 9 were in clinical remission. The study compared CD8+ T cell repertoire clonality among eleven to twelve healthy donors, around 14 Susac syndrome patients and roughly 16 multiple sclerosis patients. The study used repertoire sequencing to test whether antigen drove CD8+ T cell activation and differentiation in Susac syndrome. At blood withdrawal, Susac syndrome patients were either therapy-naive, taking corticosteroids (in some cases with IVIg as well), or taking IVIg alone.

Peripheral blood CD8+ and CD4+ T cells from healthy donors, Susac syndrome patients and multiple sclerosis patients were profiled by high-throughput TCR beta sequencing. The Susac syndrome patients fulfilled recently defined diagnostic criteria for either definite or probable disease. Bulk CD8+ and CD4+ T cells were purified by magnetic negative isolation, while CD8+ TEMRA cells were enriched using FACS. Blood was drawn into EDTA tubes, processed within 24 hours, and PBMCs were isolated by density gradient centrifugation. PBMCs destined for TCR sequencing were cryopreserved in liquid nitrogen and later thawed in a 37 °C water bath. The sorted or isolated CD4+, CD8+ and CD8+ TEMRA cells reached a purity of at least 90%. Findings and caveats that apply to the study as a whole: In the total CD8+ and CD8+ TEMRA repertoires, 15 to 20 and five Susac-specific public clones, respectively, were identified. Clonal expansion was seen in Susac syndrome CD8+ repertoires, peaking in CD8+ TEMRA cells and being greater in clinically active patients than in remitting ones. The TCR sequencing and HLA analysis was acknowledged to have included a relatively small number of individuals.

RNA was extracted with the RNeasy kit and 0.5 to 1 ug was reverse transcribed using random hexamers. TCR beta CDR3 regions were amplified with the immunoSEQ multiplex PCR assay covering 54 Vbeta and 13 Jbeta segments. PCR amplification bias was corrected by using a synthetic template baseline for primer optimization and computational correction. Under the source paper's analysis protocol: Reads were assigned to V, D and J genes according to IMGT and analyzed in immunoSEQ Analyzer, with only productive sequences retained. Clonality was calculated as one minus the Shannon entropy normalized by log2 of the number of productive unique sequences. For each patient and control, public and private clones were evaluated among the 100 most prevalent clones. A clone was defined as Susac-specific if it was absent from the healthy and MS cohorts, from 1052 published viral clones and from other ImmuneACCESS disease sequences. TCRdb handled the public reads itself, with Q25 trimming in fastp and clone calling in MiXCR, and kept productive beta chains. CDR3 protein duplicates are merged, each entry listing the most common genes and DNA. V and J calls and clone size were set by TCRdb, not the authors. The sample records some 130,000 distinct CDR3 sequences, approximately 95% of which are singletons. The ten top clones hold about 0.18% of the sample.

CDR1 and CDR2, looked up from the germline V gene, are SGDLS and YYNGEE. Counted from cysteine to phenylalanine, this CDR3 has 12 amino acids. Only the CDR3 DNA is retained, 36 bases long and in frame from the first base. A distance of 5 bases separates the germline ends of V and J, which lose 0 bases and 5 bases respectively. About this clonotype: It lacks a known antigen. No clone much larger than this one lies a single base away; base qualities are absent.

The sequence was obtained from a human donor with Susac syndrome. The sequenced sample was CD8+ T cells from PBMCs. The V and J segments used are TRBV9 and TRBJ1-1; no D gene is confidently identified. The sequenced DNA: TGTGCCAGCAGCGTAGAGGATACTGAAGCTTTCTTT. This yields the protein CASSVEDTEAFF.